This TCR beta chain was retrieved from a study of cytomegalovirus exposure and HLA in healthy donors. Overall study findings and caveats: It was only CMV serostatus that was available as immune exposure information.

Germline V gene data show CDR1 as SGHAT and CDR2 as FQNNGV. The CDR3 has 13 residues. V lost 4 bases to trimming and J lost 2 bases, with 8 bases between them. In the PCR, 60 Vbeta and 13 Jbeta primers were used. Some clones are missing from TCRdb's copy, which holds only in-frame ones; the method was immunoSEQ multiplex PCR. The sample has roughly 99,000 clones; around 74% are singletons. Comment on this clone: Its cognate antigen is unknown.

Sequencing used PBMCs. This receptor was identified in a woman aged 40 to 55 in good health and CMV-seropositive. V and J are TRBV11-2 and TRBJ1-1; D remains ambiguous. In DNA form, the CDR3 reads TGTGCCAGCAGCTACACCGTCAACACTGAAGCTTTCTTT. Translated, it gives CASSYTVNTEAFF.